Listed below are T cell receptor beta chains from one sample, sequenced in a study of T cells in Graves' hyperthyroidism and ophthalmopathy. TCRdb recomputed calls from the multiplex PCR reads with MiXCR, one row per CDR3 protein. The sample contains about 580,000 distinct CDR3 sequences, around 42% of which appear only once. The sample was peripheral blood or thyroid tissue (not recorded which). These receptors all stem from a woman aged 18-30 years with Graves' hyperthyroidism. Each CDR3 is given with its conserved first and last residue. D genes are given only for firm matches. A clone size is listed for some rows: how often the clone was seen (once, few, many), or a class if it is expanded.

V	J	D	size	CDR3	DNA
TRBV7-9	TRBJ1-5	-	many	CASSFRDSNQPQHF	TGTGCCAGCAGCTTCCGAGATAGCAATCAGCCCCAGCATTTT
TRBV24-1	TRBJ2-6	-	many	CATAGGPGETSGANVLTF	TGTGCCACCGCCGGGGGGCCGGGTGAGACCTCTGGGGCCAACGTCCTGACTTTC
TRBV15	TRBJ2-2	TRBD1	-	CATSRGTGENTGELFF	TGTGCCACCAGCAGAGGAACAGGGGAGAACACCGGGGAGCTGTTTTTT
TRBV29-1	TRBJ1-2	-	-	CSAGYGYTF	TGCAGCGCCGGATATGGCTACACCTTC
TRBV15	TRBJ2-6	-	-	CATSREEDREISNSGANVLTF	TGTGCCACCAGCAGAGAGGAGGACAGAGAGATATCCAACTCTGGGGCCAACGTCCTGACTTTC
TRBV10-3	TRBJ2-7	TRBD1	many	CASKQPGQGGEQYF	TGTGCCAGCAAACAACCGGGACAGGGGGGCGAGCAGTACTTC
TRBV4-2	TRBJ2-5	TRBD1	many	CASSPAGGTGETQYF	TGTGCCAGCAGCCCGGCAGGGGGCACGGGCGAGACCCAGTACTTC
TRBV20-1	TRBJ2-2	-	-	CSAREGAAGELFF	TGCAGTGCTAGAGAAGGGGCAGCCGGGGAGCTGTTTTTT
TRBV7-3	TRBJ2-5	-	many	CASSLTNQETQYF	TGTGCCAGCAGCTTAACTAATCAAGAGACCCAGTACTTC
TRBV19	TRBJ2-7	TRBD1	-	CASITDFVQGAHYEQYF	TGTGCCAGTATCACTGACTTTGTCCAGGGGGCTCACTACGAGCAGTACTTC
TRBV7-9	TRBJ1-1	-	-	CASSPQQGSTEAFF	TGTGCCAGCAGTCCTCAACAGGGCTCCACTGAAGCTTTCTTT
TRBV19	TRBJ1-5	TRBD1	many	CASSSDRSHQPQHF	TGTGCCAGTAGTTCGGACAGGTCGCATCAGCCCCAGCATTTT
TRBV20-1	TRBJ1-2	TRBD1	-	CSATVGGYGYTF	TGCAGTGCTACAGTAGGGGGCTACGGCTACACCTTC
TRBV6-1	TRBJ2-7	TRBD2	-	CASSRNSGSPYEQYF	TGTGCCAGCAGCCGAAATAGCGGGAGTCCCTACGAGCAGTACTTC
TRBV7-2	TRBJ1-5	-	many	CASSFSGHINQPQHF	TGTGCCAGCAGCTTTTCGGGACACATCAATCAGCCCCAGCATTTT
TRBV11-2	TRBJ1-1	-	many	CASSLAQGPEAFF	TGTGCCAGCAGCTTAGCTCAGGGCCCTGAAGCTTTCTTT
TRBV10-3	TRBJ2-3	-	-	CAIGGTSTDTQYF	TGTGCCATCGGCGGAACTAGCACAGATACGCAGTATTTT
TRBV2	TRBJ1-6	-	-	CASRSSGSSYNSPLHF	TGTGCCAGCAGATCCAGCGGGAGCTCCTATAATTCACCCCTCCACTTT
TRBV7-2	TRBJ2-1	-	-	CASSPPGHITRNEQFF	TGTGCCAGCAGCCCCCCTGGCCACATTACCCGCAATGAGCAGTTCTTC
TRBV10-3	TRBJ1-1	-	-	CATYEEQNTEAFF	TGTGCCACCTATGAGGAACAGAACACTGAAGCTTTCTTT
TRBV6-5	TRBJ1-5	-	many	CASKGGPGNQPQHF	TGTGCCAGTAAGGGGGGTCCCGGCAATCAGCCCCAGCATTTT
TRBV4-1	TRBJ1-2	TRBD1	many	CASSQGPQGNGGYTF	TGCGCCAGCAGCCAAGGACCACAGGGGAATGGAGGCTACACCTTC